The present TCR beta chain was sequenced within a study of CD8 T cells in ankylosing spondylitis. Study-wide results and limits: A CD8+ phenotype characterized the disease-linked clones, which were relatively rare in peripheral blood. Fewer than ten highly homologous variants made up a TCR beta motif that seemed to typify ankylosing spondylitis blood. Earlier reports found some motif variants in synovial fluid and blood in reactive arthritis.

Quantitative 5'-RACE with molecular barcodes generated TCR beta libraries. Each CDR3 protein gets one entry after TCRdb re-called the 5' RACE reads with MiXCR. The sample has some 800,000 distinct CDR3 sequences, 12% seen once; the top ten hold about 0.5%. Germline CDR1 and CDR2: LGHDT and YNNKEL (reference sequence). The V gene end was trimmed by 2 bases and the J gene end by 7 bases; junction bases not matched to a gene: 6. CDR3 size: 15 residues. With respect to this clonotype: As yet, its antigen is unknown.

Sequenced input: blood, either unsorted or a sorted T cell fraction (not recorded which). V and J are TRBV3-1 and TRBJ2-7; TRBD1 matches 12 bases. The sequence came from a male donor with ankylosing spondylitis. CDR3 amino acids: CASSQRDRGRGEQYF. CDR3 bases: TGTGCCAGCAGCCAACGGGACAGGGGGCGCGGGGAGCAGTACTTC.